The 16 T cell receptor beta chains listed next were all sequenced from one sample in a study of cytomegalovirus exposure and HLA in healthy donors. The PCR employed 60 Vbeta primers together with 13 Jbeta primers. Clones were read by immunoSEQ multiplex PCR, and TCRdb kept only the in-frame ones, dropping some. The sample lists 85,000 to 100,000 clones, about 77% occurring once. Sequencing was performed on PBMCs. The receptors derive from a middle-aged man in good health and CMV-seronegative.

J is TRBJ1-4 and V is TRBV2; a possible D gene is TRBD1 (5 bases). The length of the CDR3 is 15 residues. CDR1 and CDR2 from the germline V gene are SNHLY and FYNNEI. The V end was cut by 8 bases, the J end by 0 bases, with 13 bases between. The CDR3 here is CASGGSGATNEKLFF. For the CDR3, the DNA is TGTGCCAGCGGGGGTTCGGGGGCAACTAATGAAAAACTGTTTTTT.

The chain recombines TRBV6-4 with TRBJ2-7; 8 positions match TRBD1. The CDR3 consists of 13 residues. The germline V gene encodes CDR1 MRHNA and CDR2 SNTAGT. The ends lost 8 bases at V and 6 bases at J; junction bases unmatched: 9. CDR3 coding DNA: TGTGCCAGCCCCGGACAGGGCTACCCCGAGCAGTACTTC. Protein sequence: CASPGQGYPEQYF.

The V gene is TRBV28, the J gene TRBJ2-7; the match to TRBD2 covers 13 bases. The CDR3 loop spans 15 amino acids. In germline, CDR1 is MDHEN, CDR2 SYDVKM. The junction had 6 bases not matched to a gene; V was cut back by 5 bases and J by 5 bases. The CDR3 region is CASSQLAGGSNEQYF. The CDR3, as DNA: TGTGCCAGCAGTCAACTAGCGGGAGGGTCGAACGAGCAGTACTTC. Complete variable domain (other parts from reference TRBV28 and TRBJ2-7): DVKVTQSSRYLVKRTGEKVFLECVQDMDHENMFWYRQDPGLGLRLIYFSYDVKMKEKGDIPEGYSVSREKKERFSLILESASTNQTSMYLCASSQLAGGSNEQYFGPGTRLTVT.

The chain has TRBV13 and TRBJ2-1, with 10 bases aligning to TRBD2. Trimming removed 1 base from V and 7 bases from J; junction bases left unmatched: 7. Germline V gene sequence: CDR1 PRHDT, CDR2 FYEKMQ (reference sequence). This CDR3 comprises 16 residues. The DNA of the CDR3 is TGTGCCAGCAGCTTAGATTCAGCGGGGGGGCTTAATGAGCAGTTCTTC. Protein product: CASSLDSAGGLNEQFF. The whole variable domain, remainder taken from reference TRBV13 and TRBJ2-1, is AAGVIQSPRHLIKEKRETATLKCYPIPRHDTVYWYQQGPGQDPQFLISFYEKMQSDKGSIPDRFSAQQFSDYHSELNMSSLELGDSALYFCASSLDSAGGLNEQFFGPGTRLTVL.

The rearrangement uses TRBV30 and TRBJ2-7; 7 nucleotides match TRBD2. The CDR3 has 13 residues. After removal of 5 bases from V and 5 bases from J, the junction contained 9 bases not matched to a gene. Germline V gene sequence: CDR1 GTSNPN, CDR2 SVGIG (reference sequence). CDR3 region: CAWGTAGSDEQYF. CDR3 DNA: TGTGCCTGGGGAACAGCGGGAAGCGACGAGCAGTACTTC.

This chain connects TRBV11-2 to TRBJ2-7; the match to TRBD2 covers 7 bases. The CDR3 is 12 residues long. Germline CDR1 reads SGHAT; CDR2 reads FQNNGV. After removal of 5 bases from V and 3 bases from J, the junction contained 1 base not matched to a gene. The CDR3: CASSTGGYEQYF. The CDR3 coding sequence is TGTGCCAGCAGCACGGGAGGCTACGAGCAGTACTTC. The entire variable domain, with the rest obtained from reference TRBV11-2 and TRBJ2-7, is as follows: EAGVAQSPRYKIIEKRQSVAFWCNPISGHATLYWYQQILGQGPKLLIQFQNNGVVDDSQLPKDRFSAERLKGVDSTLKIQPAKLEDSAVYLCASSTGGYEQYFGPGTRLTVT.

The chain employs TRBV10-3 and TRBJ1-5; D not certain. Trimming cost V 0 bases and J 2 bases, with 14 bases left between them. The CDR3 runs 17 residues. CDR1 and CDR2 from the germline V gene are ENHRY and SYGVKD. The CDR3 protein is CAISESMSGQRNQPQHF. DNA for the CDR3: TGTGCCATCAGTGAGTCGATGTCAGGCCAACGCAATCAGCCCCAGCATTTT.

The genes are TRBV30 and TRBJ1-1, with D uncertain. V dropped 4 bases and J dropped 0 bases, with 9 bases sitting between them. CDR3 size: 13 residues. Germline values: CDR1 GTSNPN, CDR2 SVGIG (reference sequence). The CDR3 reads CAWNFVMNTEAFF. As DNA, the CDR3 is TGTGCCTGGAATTTCGTAATGAACACTGAAGCTTTCTTT.

The J gene is TRBJ2-1, the V gene TRBV6-1, with 11 bases lining up with TRBD2. V gave up 7 bases and J gave up 12 bases; unmatched junction bases: 11. CDR3 size: 14 residues. Per germline, CDR1 MNHNS and CDR2 SASEGT. CDR3 sequence reads: CASTPGLAAKGQFF. CDR3 coding DNA: TGTGCCAGCACACCGGGACTAGCGGCGAAGGGGCAGTTCTTC.

This clone was seen once. At one boundary the junction diverges from the germline segment, which might be a read error. The CDR3 reads CSAEPRGGVWETQYF. The CDR3 coding sequence is TGCAGCGCTGAACCTCGGGGGGGTGTTTGGGAGACCCAGTACTTC. The J gene is TRBJ2-5, the V gene TRBV29-1, with 8 bases lining up with TRBD2. CDR1 SQVTM and CDR2 ANQGSEA come from the germline V gene. This CDR3 contains 15 residues. Full variable domain (remainder filled in from reference TRBV29-1 and TRBJ2-5): SAVISQKPSRDICQRGTSLTIQCQVDSQVTMMFWYRQQPGQSLTLIATANQGSEATYESGFVIDKFPISRPNLTFSTLTVSNMSPEDSSIYLCSAEPRGGVWETQYFGPGTRLLVL.

The V and J genes are TRBV7-2 and TRBJ1-5; 8 nucleotides match TRBD1. This CDR3 contains 15 residues. Germline CDR1 reads SGHTA; CDR2 reads FQGNSA. Trimming at V came to 1 base and at J to 7 bases, leaving 6 bases not matched to a gene. The DNA of the CDR3 is TGTGCCAGCAGCTTAGACCCAGGGGGCTGGCAGCCCCAGCATTTT. Translation gives CASSLDPGGWQPQHF.

The V call is TRBV11-2, the J call TRBJ1-1; maybe TRBD1 (5 bases). Germline CDR1 and CDR2: SGHAT and FQNNGV. V gave up 5 bases and J gave up 11 bases, with 15 bases separating them. The CDR3 consists of 12 residues. The CDR3 sequence: CASSPGEKAAFF. The CDR3 DNA is TGTGCCAGCAGCCCGGGGGAAAAAGCGGCTTTCTTT. Based on the CDR3 plus reference TRBV11-2 and TRBJ1-1, the full variable domain is EAGVAQSPRYKIIEKRQSVAFWCNPISGHATLYWYQQILGQGPKLLIQFQNNGVVDDSQLPKDRFSAERLKGVDSTLKIQPAKLEDSAVYLCASSPGEKAAFFGQGTRLTVV.

The chain carries TRBV9 and TRBJ1-1; the match to TRBD1 covers 8 bases. Germline CDR1 reads SGDLS; CDR2 reads YYNGEE. V lost 3 bases and J lost 3; bases outside the gene matches: 7. This CDR3 comprises 15 residues. The CDR3 region is CASSAQGGQYTEAFF. The CDR3 DNA reads TGTGCCAGCAGCGCACAGGGGGGACAGTACACTGAAGCTTTCTTT.

The chain links TRBV19 to TRBJ2-7; tentatively, D is TRBD2 (7 bases). The length of the CDR3 is 15 residues. Trimming cost V 5 bases and J 5 bases, with 19 bases left between them. Germline V lookup: CDR1 LNHDA, CDR2 SQIVND (reference sequence). The DNA of the CDR3 is TGTGCCAGTAGTGACCTTAGGGGGGGCTTCGACGAGCAGTACTTC. It is translated as CASSDLRGGFDEQYF.

The gene calls are TRBV5-1 and TRBJ2-7, with TRBD1 matching over 9 bases. V was pared by 1 base and J by 6 bases, with 11 bases of the junction left unmatched. Germline values: CDR1 SGHRS, CDR2 YFSETQ. There are 16 residues in the CDR3. For the CDR3, the DNA is TGCGCCAGCAGCTTGTCGCCCCCGGGACAGGGAGTCGAGCAGTACTTC. Protein: CASSLSPPGQGVEQYF.

The chain carries TRBV10-2 and TRBJ1-2; the D is unclear. Trimming pared 3 bases from V and 5 bases from J, leaving 16 bases between. The CDR3 spans 15 residues. Germline loops: CDR1 WSHSY, CDR2 SAAADI. The CDR3 loop is CASSDRSSGSYGYTF. The CDR3 nucleotides are TGCGCCAGCAGTGACCGGAGCTCCGGCTCGTATGGCTACACCTTC.